This TCR beta chain was recorded in a study of shared clonotypes between healthy human individuals. V gave up 4 bases and J gave up 9 bases; unmatched junction bases: 9. The CDR3 runs 15 residues. The germline gives CDR1 SQVTM, CDR2 ANQGSEA. Produced via immunoSEQ multiplex PCR; TCRdb's table is partial and in-frame only. This table has hundreds of thousands of clones, about 78% appearing once. V gene TRBV29-1 combines with J gene TRBJ2-2; TRBD1 matches at 12 bases. This receptor was obtained from a woman aged 25 to 39 in good health. The sequenced sample consisted of memory CD4+ T cells sorted from blood. Subset of the sample: CD45RA-negative fraction. CDR3 bases: TGCAGCGTTGTTCATTCGGGGACAGGGGGCCGGGAGCTGTTTTTT. Translated: CSVVHSGTGGRELFF.